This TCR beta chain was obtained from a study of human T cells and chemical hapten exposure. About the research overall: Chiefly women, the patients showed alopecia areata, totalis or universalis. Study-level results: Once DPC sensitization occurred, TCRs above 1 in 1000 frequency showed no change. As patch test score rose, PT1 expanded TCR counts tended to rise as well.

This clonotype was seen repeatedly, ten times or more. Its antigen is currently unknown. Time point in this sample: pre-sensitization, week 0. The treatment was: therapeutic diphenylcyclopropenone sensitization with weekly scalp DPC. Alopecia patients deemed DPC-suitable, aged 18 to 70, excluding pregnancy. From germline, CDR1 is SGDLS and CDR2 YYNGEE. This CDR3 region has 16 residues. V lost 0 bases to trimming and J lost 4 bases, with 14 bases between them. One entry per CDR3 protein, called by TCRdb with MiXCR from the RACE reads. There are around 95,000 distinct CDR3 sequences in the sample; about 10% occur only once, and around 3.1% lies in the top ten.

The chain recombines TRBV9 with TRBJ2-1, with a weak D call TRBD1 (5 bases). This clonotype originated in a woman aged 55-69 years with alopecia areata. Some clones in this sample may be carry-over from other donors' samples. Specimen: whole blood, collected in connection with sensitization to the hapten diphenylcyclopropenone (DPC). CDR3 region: CASSVGRQGTYNEQFF. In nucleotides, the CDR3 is TGTGCCAGCAGCGTAGGTCGGCAGGGAACGTACAATGAGCAGTTCTTC.